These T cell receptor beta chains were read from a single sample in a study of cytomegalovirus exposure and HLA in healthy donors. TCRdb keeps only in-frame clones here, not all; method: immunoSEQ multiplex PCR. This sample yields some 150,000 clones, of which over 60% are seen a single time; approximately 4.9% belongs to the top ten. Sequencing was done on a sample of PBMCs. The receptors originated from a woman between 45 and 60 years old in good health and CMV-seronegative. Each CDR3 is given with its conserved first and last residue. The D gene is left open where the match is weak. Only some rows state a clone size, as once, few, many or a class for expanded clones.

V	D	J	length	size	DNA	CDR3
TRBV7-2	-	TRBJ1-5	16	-	TGTGCCAGCAGCGCCCAGGGCCCTTATAGCAATCAGCCCCAGCATTTT	CASSAQGPYSNQPQHF
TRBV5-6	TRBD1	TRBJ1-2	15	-	TGTGCCAGCACCCTTGTAGGGACAGGGGGCTCTGGCTACACCTTC	CASTLVGTGGSGYTF
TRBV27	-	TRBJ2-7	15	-	TGTGCCAGCAGTTTTTATACAGGCCACCTTAGGGAGCAGTACTTC	CASSFYTGHLREQYF
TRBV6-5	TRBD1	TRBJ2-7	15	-	TGTGCCAGCAGAACAGGTCCCGGGACAGGGTACGAGCAGTACTTC	CASRTGPGTGYEQYF
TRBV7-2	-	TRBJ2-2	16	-	TGTGCCAGCAGCTTAGGGCATCCTTCGAACACCGGGGAGCTGTTTTTT	CASSLGHPSNTGELFF
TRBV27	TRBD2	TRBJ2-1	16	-	TGTGCCAGCAGTTCCTCCGGGGGGGCTTTTTGGAATGAGCAGTTCTTC	CASSSSGGAFWNEQFF
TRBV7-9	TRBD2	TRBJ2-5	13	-	TGTGCCAGCAGCTTGGGAGGGAAAGAGACCCAGTACTTC	CASSLGGKETQYF
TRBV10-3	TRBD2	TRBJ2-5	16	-	TGTGCCATCAGTGAGAGGGATCTAGCGGGGCTAGAGACCCAGTACTTC	CAISERDLAGLETQYF
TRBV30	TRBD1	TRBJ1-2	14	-	TGTGCCTGGAGTGTAAACAGGGGGCAGCATGGCTACACCTTC	CAWSVNRGQHGYTF
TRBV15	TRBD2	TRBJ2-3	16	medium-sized	TGTGCCACCAGCATAGGGACTAGCGGTGGCACAGATACGCAGTATTTT	CATSIGTSGGTDTQYF